This T cell receptor (beta chain) was recovered during a study of blood T cell repertoires in COVID-19. Study details: Material from acute and convalescent COVID-19 was sourced from the United States, Italy and Spain. Sample material is recorded as cDNA or gDNA derived from T cells, B-cell-depleted T cells, or PBMCs.

Original methodology: Reference gene primer amplification yielded estimated nucleated cell counts. TCRdb's table, derived via immunoSEQ multiplex PCR, lists solely in-frame clones and lacks some. V, J and clone size were drawn from that table, and D and trimming were deduced from the DNA. The sample holds nearly 95,000 clones; around 90% are singletons and the top ten take 1.5%. The CDR3 covers 15 residues. Germline V gives CDR1 MDHEN, CDR2 SYDVKM. J lost 5 bases, V lost 7 bases, and 6 bases had no gene match. Sequencing used peripheral blood. The source of this sequence is a human donor with active COVID-19. The donor label of this sample is uncertain. The chain employs TRBV28 and TRBJ2-1; 12 nucleotides line up with TRBD2. The CDR3, as DNA: TGTGCCAGCAACCTAGCGGGGGGGAGCCACAATGAGCAGTTCTTC. Protein sequence: CASNLAGGSHNEQFF.